This TCR beta chain was sequenced for a study of naive and memory T cell subsets. This clonotype was seen more than once but under ten times. An equimolar mix of two oligonucleotides served as the beta constant-region primer for TRBC1 and TRBC2. Ligated cDNA was amplified by four rounds of PCR with nested alpha and beta constant-region primers and SP2. One entry per CDR3 protein results from TCRdb running MiXCR on the UMI-ligation and nested PCR reads. This table has tens of thousands of distinct CDR3 sequences, about 10% appearing once. The source is a human donor in good health. The sequencing sample was made of naive CD8+ T cells from blood.

This CDR3 is CASSYSKLAGSYNEQFF. The CDR3 nucleotides are TGTGCCAGCAGTTACTCGAAACTAGCGGGCTCCTACAATGAGCAGTTCTTC. This sequence joins TRBV6-5 and TRBJ2-1, with 9 bases matching TRBD2. CDR1 MNHEY and CDR2 SVGAGI come from the germline V gene. V gave up 0 bases and J gave up 0 bases; unmatched junction bases: 3. There are 17 residues in the CDR3.